This TCR beta chain originates from a study of CD8+CD57+ T cells in acquired aplastic anemia. Study-level findings and limits: Comparison of patients with controls identified about 27 shared CD8+ CDR3 sequences.

Genomic DNA was employed as the template in profiling TCR beta VDJ and CDR3. Via MiXCR, TCRdb re-called the reads, giving one row per CDR3 protein. The top ten clones hold less than 4% of a sample with hundreds of thousands of distinct CDR3 sequences, about two thirds of them seen once. This CDR3 spans 15 amino acids. Germline V lookup: CDR1 LNHNV, CDR2 YYDKDF (reference sequence). Trimming took 3 bases from V and 2 from J; bases not matched to a gene: 7. Comments on this clonotype: The antigen remains undetermined.

The sample consisted of sorted CD4+, CD8+, or CD8+CD57+ T cells (not recorded which) from PBMCs. This sequence originates from a human donor in good health, serving as a control. This chain joins TRBV15 and TRBJ2-7; 7 bases map to TRBD2. CDR3 in amino acids: CATSSQSGATYEQYF. In nucleotides, the CDR3 is TGTGCCACCAGCAGTCAAAGCGGGGCGACCTACGAGCAGTACTTC.